The next 29 T cell receptor beta chains were all read from a single sample in a study of Tregs in tolerant kidney transplant recipients (dated by TCRdb to 2018 to 2020). Library generation was performed with the immunoSEQ multiplex PCR assay. TCRdb re-hosts the immuneACCESS table, in-frame sequences only. Its copies lack some clones; in the studies checked, an unresolved V gene accounts for under half of them, and the cause for the rest is not known. Across this sample there are fewer than 40,000 clones, with under 90% seen only once. The ten largest clonotypes hold around 2.3% of the sample. These receptors have no identified antigens. Material: Tregs from blood cultured with allogeneic cells. The origin of the receptors is a human donor in good health.

J is TRBJ1-2 and V is TRBV7-2, with D uncertain. The CDR3 sequence is 15 residues long. V gave up 4 bases and J gave up 8 bases, with 20 bases separating them. Germline-derived CDR1 and CDR2 are SGHTA and FQGNSA. The CDR3 protein is CASSWGDGRLGGYTF. The DNA for the CDR3 is TGTGCCAGCAGCTGGGGAGACGGTCGTCTAGGCGGCTACACCTTC.

V gene TRBV28 combines with J gene TRBJ2-7, with 7 bases identical to TRBD2. Trimming removed 6 bases from V and 0 bases from J; junction bases left unmatched: 11. Germline values: CDR1 MDHEN, CDR2 SYDVKM. The CDR3 consists of 16 residues. The DNA of the CDR3 is TGTGCCAGCAGCACTCCACTAGCGCTCAGCTCCTACGAGCAGTACTTC. Its translation is CASSTPLALSSYEQYF. Full variable domain (remainder filled in from reference TRBV28 and TRBJ2-7): DVKVTQSSRYLVKRTGEKVFLECVQDMDHENMFWYRQDPGLGLRLIYFSYDVKMKEKGDIPEGYSVSREKKERFSLILESASTNQTSMYLCASSTPLALSSYEQYFGPGTRLTVT.

The rearrangement joins TRBV6-6 to TRBJ1-5, with 7 positions matching TRBD1. CDR1 is MNHNY, CDR2 SVGAGI, per germline (reference sequence). V trimming: 6 bases; J trimming: 2 bases; junction bases outside the gene matches: 7. The length of the CDR3 is 15 residues. This CDR3 reads CASRAGQVGNQPQHF. CDR3 nucleotide sequence: TGTGCCAGCAGAGCAGGACAGGTGGGCAATCAGCCCCAGCATTTT.

This clone appeared a single time. The chain carries TRBV5-4 and TRBJ2-5; D is possibly TRBD2 (6 bases). V dropped 4 bases and J dropped 5 bases, with 15 bases sitting between them. CDR3 length: 14 amino acids. Germline assignment: CDR1 SGHNT and CDR2 YYREEE (reference sequence). The CDR3 reads CASSPGGTGETQYF. The CDR3 coding sequence is TGTGCCAGCAGCCCTGGAGGGACGGGGGAGACCCAGTACTTC. The complete variable domain, with remaining parts taken from reference TRBV5-4 and TRBJ2-5, reads ETGVTQSPTHLIKTRGQQVTLRCSSQSGHNTVSWYQQALGQGPQFIFQYYREEENGRGNFPPRFSGLQFPNYSSELNVNALELDDSALYLCASSPGGTGETQYFGPGTRLLVL.

The table lists this clone with a few counts. The chain joins TRBV4-1 to TRBJ2-1; possibly TRBD2 for D (6 bases). This CDR3 is 17 amino acids long. Trimming took 4 bases from V and 7 from J, leaving 23 bases between them. CDR1 MGHRA and CDR2 YSYEKL come from the germline V gene. CDR3 residues: CASSPRRASALRNEQFF. CDR3 nucleotide sequence: TGCGCCAGCAGCCCGCGTCGGGCTAGCGCCCTGAGGAATGAGCAGTTCTTC.

The chain combines TRBV9 with TRBJ2-3; TRBD2 agrees at 11 bases. CDR1 is SGDLS and CDR2 is YYNGEE in the germline V gene. CDR3 length: 17 amino acids. J lost 2 bases, V lost 4 bases, and 9 bases had no gene match. CDR3 sequence: CASSPREGLADTDTQYF. The CDR3, as DNA: TGTGCCAGCAGCCCCCGTGAGGGACTAGCGGACACAGATACGCAGTATTTT.

The gene calls are TRBV5-1 and TRBJ1-2, with TRBD1 as a possible D gene (6 bases). Deletions cut 0 bases from V and 4 bases from J, with 7 bases between. The CDR3 runs to 13 residues. Germline CDR1 SGHRS, CDR2 YFSETQ. CDR3 DNA: TGCGCCAGCAGCTTGGACAGGGCCTATGGCTACACCTTC. Encoded protein: CASSLDRAYGYTF. Full variable domain (outside the CDR3, taken from reference TRBV5-1 and TRBJ1-2): KAGVTQTPRYLIKTRGQQVTLSCSPISGHRSVSWYQQTPGQGLQFLFEYFSETQRNKGNFPGRFSGRQFSNSRSEMNVSTLELGDSALYLCASSLDRAYGYTFGSGTRLTVV.

V usage is TRBV7-2 and J usage is TRBJ1-2; 9 nucleotides agree with TRBD1. Germline CDR1 is SGHTA and CDR2 is FQGNSA. V lost 5 bases and J lost 4; bases outside the gene matches: 2. This CDR3 is built from 13 residues. CDR3 amino acids: CASSADRGYGYTF. Here the CDR3 DNA reads TGTGCCAGCAGCGCGGACAGGGGCTATGGCTACACCTTC.

J is TRBJ1-5 and V is TRBV6-6; tentative D call: TRBD1 (6 bases). CDR1 MNHNY and CDR2 SVGAGI come from the germline V gene (reference sequence). This CDR3 has 13 residues. The V end lost 7 bases, the J end lost 3 bases, and 10 bases lay between the germline ends. The CDR3, as DNA: TGTGCCAGCAAGTCAGGGGTCAATCAGCCCCAGCATTTT. It specifies CASKSGVNQPQHF.

This clone was observed a handful of times. The genes are TRBV10-2 and TRBJ1-2; tentatively, D is TRBD1 (6 bases). This CDR3 is 13 amino acids long. V shed 6 bases and J shed 3 bases, with 11 bases lying between them. Germline assignment: CDR1 WSHSY and CDR2 SAAADI. The CDR3 is CASREGGYYGYTF. Here the CDR3 DNA reads TGCGCCAGCAGAGAAGGGGGATACTATGGCTACACCTTC.

V is TRBV29-1 and J is TRBJ2-3; a possible D gene is TRBD1 (5 bases). In germline, CDR1 is SQVTM, CDR2 ANQGSEA. V gave up 5 bases and J gave up 10 bases, with 13 bases separating them. This CDR3 has 11 residues. As DNA, the CDR3 is TGCAGCGTTCGAACAGGTGTAGCGCAGTATTTT. As protein: CSVRTGVAQYF.

This chain uses TRBV6-1 with TRBJ2-1, with unresolved D. Germline V gene lookup returns CDR1 MNHNS and CDR2 SASEGT. Deletions cut 7 bases from V and 9 bases from J, with 10 bases between. This CDR3 comprises 11 residues. CDR3 DNA: TGTGCCAGCACGACGCGGATTGAGCAGTTCTTC. This sequence encodes CASTTRIEQFF.

This sequence joins TRBV11-2 and TRBJ1-3; TRBD1 might be the D (6 bases). The CDR3 length is 17 residues. The V end was cut by 5 bases, the J end by 4 bases, with 21 bases between. The germline V gene has CDR1 SGHAT and CDR2 FQNNGV. In nucleotides, the CDR3 is TGTGCCAGCAGCGCCCCCGGGACAAAAAGGAGAGGAAACACCATATATTTT. It codes for CASSAPGTKRRGNTIYF. The whole variable domain, filled in from reference TRBV11-2 and TRBJ1-3, reads EAGVAQSPRYKIIEKRQSVAFWCNPISGHATLYWYQQILGQGPKLLIQFQNNGVVDDSQLPKDRFSAERLKGVDSTLKIQPAKLEDSAVYLCASSAPGTKRRGNTIYFGEGSWLTVV.

The chain has TRBV7-8 and TRBJ1-2, with a possible D match to TRBD1 (5 bases). The CDR3 covers 17 residues. Germline loops: CDR1 SGHVS, CDR2 FQNEAQ. Between the trimmed V and J ends, which lost 2 bases and 0 bases, there was a span of 16 bases. The CDR3 protein is CASSLKITGGANYGYTF. CDR3 DNA: TGTGCCAGCAGCTTAAAAATTACAGGCGGAGCTAACTATGGCTACACCTTC.

The count of this clone is one. This chain joins TRBV7-9 and TRBJ2-7; 11 bases agree with TRBD1. V was clipped by 8 bases and J by 4 bases; unmatched bases: 4. Germline V gives CDR1 SEHNR, CDR2 FQNEAQ (reference sequence). CDR3 length: 13 amino acids. In nucleotides, the CDR3 is TGTGCCAGCTGTAGGGACAGGGGGTACGAGCAGTACTTC. Amino acid sequence: CASCRDRGYEQYF.

The chain recombines TRBV5-1 with TRBJ2-2; TRBD2 aligns across 7 bases. Germline lookup yields CDR1 SGHRS and CDR2 YFSETQ. After removal of 5 bases from V and 6 bases from J, the junction contained 10 bases not matched to a gene. The length of the CDR3 is 15 residues. The CDR3 nucleotides read TGCGCCAGCAGGCCGGACGCGGGAGTTGCCGGGGAGCTGTTTTTT. It specifies CASRPDAGVAGELFF. The full variable domain, in which reference TRBV5-1 and TRBJ2-2 provide the parts outside the CDR3, is KAGVTQTPRYLIKTRGQQVTLSCSPISGHRSVSWYQQTPGQGLQFLFEYFSETQRNKGNFPGRFSGRQFSNSRSEMNVSTLELGDSALYLCASRPDAGVAGELFFGEGSRLTVL.

This clone was recorded a few times. V and J are TRBV20-1 and TRBJ1-1, with 8 bases matching TRBD1. Germline loops: CDR1 DFQATT, CDR2 SNEGSKA (reference sequence). The ends lost 4 bases at V and 8 bases at J; junction bases unmatched: 3. This CDR3 comprises 11 residues. CDR3 bases: TGCAGTGCTACCCAGGGGGCAGAAGCTTTCTTT. Its translation: CSATQGAEAFF.

The chain couples TRBV25-1 to TRBJ2-1, with D perhaps matching TRBD1 or TRBD2 (6 bases each). Germline V gene sequence: CDR1 MGHDK, CDR2 SYGVNS. This CDR3 is built from 17 residues. Trimming stripped 5 bases from V and 4 bases from J, with 21 bases between. For the CDR3, the DNA is TGTGCCAGCAGTATCCACGGGGGCACCCCACAATACAATGAGCAGTTCTTC. This translates into CASSIHGGTPQYNEQFF.

CDR3 loop: CASSEGSDPSTDTQYF. CDR3 DNA sequence: TGTGCCAGCAGTGAAGGATCCGACCCTAGCACAGATACGCAGTATTTT. The chain links TRBV6-1 to TRBJ2-3; D call uncertain. Trimming cost V 1 base and J 0 bases, with 11 bases left between them. The V gene's germline CDR1 is MNHNS and CDR2 SASEGT. The CDR3 covers 16 residues.

V usage is TRBV6-5 and J usage is TRBJ1-2; 8 bases align to TRBD1. CDR1 is MNHEY and CDR2 is SVGAGI in the germline V gene. The CDR3 consists of 13 residues. Trimming cost V 5 bases and J 8 bases; bases outside gene matches: 7. CDR3 in DNA: TGTGCCAGCAGTCTGACAGGGGTGGAGGGCTACACCTTC. Amino acids: CASSLTGVEGYTF.

The chain is built from TRBV6-6 and TRBJ1-5; D is uncertain. This CDR3 region has 15 residues. Germline lookup yields CDR1 MNHNY and CDR2 SVGAGI (reference sequence). Trimming removed 7 bases at V and 4 bases at J, with 17 bases between. The CDR3 sequence is CASTPSGIWNQPQHF. DNA for the CDR3: TGTGCCAGCACGCCTTCCGGGATATGGAATCAGCCCCAGCATTTT.

V is TRBV5-1 and J is TRBJ1-1; D gene ambiguous. The CDR3 totals 13 residues. CDR1 is SGHRS, CDR2 YFSETQ, per germline. The V end lost 0 bases, the J end lost 1 base, and 4 bases lay between the germline ends. The CDR3 region is CASSLAGNTEAFF. The CDR3 coding sequence is TGCGCCAGCAGCTTGGCCGGGAACACTGAAGCTTTCTTT.

This sequence joins TRBV5-6 and TRBJ2-5; 12 positions agree with TRBD1. The V segment lost 7 bases and the J segment 6 bases; nucleotides outside the gene matches: 7. The CDR3 sequence is 14 residues long. Germline V gene sequence: CDR1 SGHDT, CDR2 YYEEEE. In DNA, the CDR3 is TGTGCCAGCGCGGGACAGGGGGCAGGAAAGACCCAGTACTTC. It codes for CASAGQGAGKTQYF. Using reference TRBV5-6 and TRBJ2-5 for the parts outside the CDR3, the full variable domain is DAGVTQSPTHLIKTRGQQVTLRCSPKSGHDTVSWYQQALGQGPQFIFQYYEEEERQRGNFPDRFSGHQFPNYSSELNVNALLLGDSALYLCASAGQGAGKTQYFGPGTRLLVL.

This clone was detected only once. J is TRBJ2-1 and V is TRBV5-4; 13 bases align to TRBD2. The V gene end was trimmed by 3 bases and the J gene end by 4 bases; junction bases not matched to a gene: 1. Germline CDR1 reads SGHNT; CDR2 reads YYREEE (reference sequence). The length of the CDR3 is 15 residues. CDR3 DNA sequence: TGTGCCAGCAGCTGGGGACTAGCGGGGTACAATGAGCAGTTCTTC. Its translation is CASSWGLAGYNEQFF.

The genes are TRBV19 and TRBJ1-1; 7 bases match TRBD1. J lost 5 bases, V lost 3 bases, and 9 bases had no gene match. CDR3 size: 15 residues. Germline V gene sequence: CDR1 LNHDA, CDR2 SQIVND (reference sequence). The CDR3 loop reads CASSMLGRGWTEAFF. The CDR3 coding sequence is TGTGCCAGTAGTATGCTGGGCAGGGGGTGGACTGAAGCTTTCTTT.

The chain couples TRBV5-4 to TRBJ1-2, with D unresolved. V was clipped by 7 bases and J by 4 bases, with 17 bases between them. Germline CDR1 reads SGHNT; CDR2 reads YYREEE (reference sequence). This CDR3 has 14 amino acids. CDR3 sequence reads: CASFTAQDLYGYTF. The CDR3 DNA is TGTGCCAGCTTTACAGCTCAAGACCTCTATGGCTACACCTTC. The whole variable domain, filled in from reference TRBV5-4 and TRBJ1-2, reads ETGVTQSPTHLIKTRGQQVTLRCSSQSGHNTVSWYQQALGQGPQFIFQYYREEENGRGNFPPRFSGLQFPNYSSELNVNALELDDSALYLCASFTAQDLYGYTFGSGTRLTVV.

The chain joins TRBV7-2 to TRBJ2-4, with no clear D. V shed 3 bases and J shed 0 bases, with 3 bases lying between them. This CDR3 region has 13 residues. Per germline, CDR1 SGHTA and CDR2 FQGNSA. The CDR3, as DNA: TGTGCCAGCAGCTTGGTAGCCAAAAACATTCAGTACTTC. Protein sequence: CASSLVAKNIQYF.

This clone appeared a few times. The chain carries TRBV18 and TRBJ2-7; D not resolved. The V end was cut by 4 bases, the J end by 7 bases, with 11 bases between. The CDR3 is 12 residues long. CDR1 is KGHSH, CDR2 LQKENI, per germline. The CDR3 DNA reads TGTGCCAGCTCACTCCGAGGCGAAGAGCAGTACTTC. This translates into CASSLRGEEQYF.

This chain uses TRBV2 with TRBJ1-5, with 8 bases that match TRBD1. In germline, CDR1 is SNHLY, CDR2 FYNNEI. J lost 6 bases, V lost 4 bases, and 8 bases had no gene match. The CDR3 runs 15 residues. Here the CDR3 reads CASSAPGGRSQPQHF. CDR3 DNA sequence: TGTGCCAGCAGTGCCCCAGGGGGCCGAAGTCAGCCCCAGCATTTT.